The sequence of this T cell receptor beta chain was determined in a study of T cells in Graves' hyperthyroidism and ophthalmopathy. Study conclusions and caveats: Model predictions of ophthalmopathy came a median around 6.5 months before onset.

It was RNA transcripts that yielded the amplified TCR beta CDR3 regions. Researchers ran a first-round RT-PCR on the TCR CDR3 using the HTBI primer set. From the multiplex PCR reads, TCRdb called clonotypes with MiXCR, one entry per CDR3 protein. The sample holds hundreds of thousands of distinct CDR3 sequences, about 15% seen once. The V segment lost 0 bases and the J segment 2 bases; nucleotides outside the gene matches: 6. This CDR3 region has 16 residues. Germline values: CDR1 KGHSH, CDR2 LQKENI. As regards this clonotype: Its antigen is unidentified.

What was sequenced was blood. V is TRBV18 and J is TRBJ2-5, with 7 bases matching TRBD2. The sequence came from a woman in her thirties or forties with Graves' ophthalmopathy. This CDR3 reads CASSPPGGFPQETQYF. Written as DNA, the CDR3 is TGTGCCAGCTCACCACCGGGGGGGTTCCCACAAGAGACCCAGTACTTC.